This T cell receptor (beta chain) was identified in a study of cytomegalovirus exposure and HLA in healthy donors. Of note for this clone: Its antigen is currently unknown.

Primers: 60 Vbeta forward and 13 Jbeta reverse. Assay: immunoSEQ multiplex PCR; the TCRdb copy retains only in-frame clones and omits some. The sample holds some 120,000 clones; 65% to 90% are singletons and the top ten take 3.9%. Study-wide results and caveats: In a later analysis, TCR beta V- and J-gene trimming was associated with a missense DCLRE1C variant. Both high specificity and high sensitivity reportedly marked the classifier's diagnosis of cytomegalovirus status. There were around 160 TCR beta chains listed as cytomegalovirus-associated.

Looked up from germline, CDR1 is MGHRA and CDR2 is YSYEKL. The CDR3 is 16 amino acids. Germline trimming cut 2 bases from V and 8 bases from J; bases unmatched to any gene: 9. The source material was PBMCs. The source is a woman in her 30s in good health and CMV-seronegative. The V and J genes are TRBV4-1 and TRBJ1-6; TRBD1 agrees at 7 bases. The CDR3 DNA reads TGCGCCAGCAGCCAACCCGGGACAGTCCCCTATTCACCCCTCCACTTT. Translated, it gives CASSQPGTVPYSPLHF.